These 24 T cell receptor beta chains were all obtained from the same sample, sequenced in a study of blood T cell repertoires in COVID-19. Data came from immunoSEQ multiplex PCR; TCRdb stores just in-frame clones and leaves some out. The table has roughly 100,000 clones, about 85% seen once. Material: peripheral blood. The receptor source for this set is a middle-aged man with active COVID-19.

CDR3 in DNA: TGTGCCAGCTCACTTATGGACAGGGCTAATCAGCCCCAGCATTTT. Protein: CASSLMDRANQPQHF. The chain joins TRBV18 to TRBJ1-5, with 8 bases identical to TRBD1. In germline, CDR1 is KGHSH, CDR2 LQKENI. V was pared by 4 bases and J by 4 bases, with 6 bases of the junction left unmatched. The CDR3 totals 15 residues.

The gene calls are TRBV4-1 and TRBJ1-3; D might be TRBD1 (5 bases). Trimming took 3 bases from V and 3 from J, leaving 12 bases between them. The V gene's germline CDR1 is MGHRA and CDR2 YSYEKL. This CDR3 has 15 residues. The CDR3 region has the DNA TGCGCCAGCAGCCAGGGCGCAGGGTTTGGAAACACCATATATTTT. This encodes CASSQGAGFGNTIYF.

The chain carries TRBV2 and TRBJ2-7; D is perhaps TRBD2 (7 bases). This CDR3 is 18 amino acids long. The germline CDR1 and CDR2 sequences are SNHLY and FYNNEI. Trimming left V 0 bases short and J 5 bases short, with 23 bases between. The CDR3 region is CASSEAHPGGYGNHEQYF. The CDR3 DNA sequence: TGTGCCAGCAGTGAAGCGCATCCGGGGGGCTATGGGAACCACGAGCAGTACTTC.

The genes are TRBV7-8 and TRBJ1-2, with D unclear. The length of the CDR3 is 14 residues. V lost 4 bases and J lost 13, with 22 bases in between. Looked up from germline, CDR1 is SGHVS and CDR2 is FQNEAQ. The CDR3 here is CASSSPGSIRARTF. The CDR3 DNA reads TGTGCCAGCAGCTCCCCGGGGAGTATTAGGGCTCGCACCTTC.

The V and J genes are TRBV21-1 and TRBJ1-5; whether TRBD1, the table's D call, matches the DNA was not checked. TRBV21-1 has pseudogene status. The CDR3 runs 18 residues. CDR3 sequence (DNA): TGTGCCAGCAAAAAAAGGGCTAAAAGGGGGCAGGGGAATCAGCCCCAGCATTTT. Protein sequence: CASKKRAKRGQGNQPQHF.

V is TRBV6-5 and J is TRBJ2-3; D not resolved. The CDR3 sequence is 13 residues long. Trimming left V 4 bases short and J 7 bases short, with 12 bases between. In germline, CDR1 is MNHEY, CDR2 SVGAGI. CDR3 nucleotide sequence: TGTGCCAGCAGTTCCCCCCCCAGTAATACGCAGTATTTT. The encoded protein is CASSSPPSNTQYF.

The rearrangement links TRBV19 to TRBJ1-5, with D unresolved. Deletions cut 5 bases from V and 5 bases from J, with 10 bases between. This CDR3 spans 13 amino acids. Germline CDR1 reads LNHDA; CDR2 reads SQIVND (reference sequence). CDR3 in amino acids: CASSLLEDQPQHF. The CDR3, as DNA: TGTGCCAGTAGTCTACTGGAGGATCAGCCCCAGCATTTT.

The chain employs TRBV5-1 and TRBJ2-7, with D possibly TRBD1 on 5 matching bases. The CDR3 is made up of 14 amino acids. Trimming removed 0 bases from V and 7 bases from J, with 14 bases in between. Germline CDR1 reads SGHRS; CDR2 reads YFSETQ. DNA for the CDR3: TGCGCCAGCAGCTTGGTAGAAGGGGTTCGAGAGCAGTACTTC. This codes for CASSLVEGVREQYF.

The chain recombines TRBV7-9 with TRBJ1-1, with D uncertain. The length of the CDR3 is 12 residues. V shed 3 bases and J shed 4 bases, with 6 bases lying between them. Germline V gives CDR1 SEHNR, CDR2 FQNEAQ (reference sequence). The DNA for the CDR3 is TGTGCCAGCAGCTTCCCGGGCACTGAAGCTTTCTTT. Translation gives CASSFPGTEAFF.

This chain links TRBV3-1 (or the pseudogene TRBV3-2) with TRBJ2-2; maybe TRBD2 (6 bases). Germline V gene sequence: CDR1 LGHDT, CDR2 YNNKEL (reference sequence). CDR3 length: 15 residues. Trimming left V 4 bases short and J 1 base short, with 10 bases between. The CDR3 region has the DNA TGTGCCAGCAGCCTGGGACTCCGGAACACCGGGGAGCTGTTTTTT. Translation gives CASSLGLRNTGELFF.

The chain recombines TRBV3-1 (or the pseudogene TRBV3-2) with TRBJ2-1, with 11 bases that match TRBD1. The germline gives CDR1 LGHDT, CDR2 YNNKEL (reference sequence). After removal of 4 bases from V and 6 bases from J, the junction contained 2 bases not matched to a gene. The CDR3 totals 14 residues. As DNA, the CDR3 is TGTGCCAGCAGCCCCGGGACAGGGGGCAATGAGCAGTTCTTC. Protein product: CASSPGTGGNEQFF.

This clone was recorded only once. The rearrangement uses TRBV9 and TRBJ2-3; TRBD2 agrees at 11 bases. The CDR3 is 18 residues long. Germline V gene lookup returns CDR1 SGDLS and CDR2 YYNGEE. The J segment lost 5 bases and the V segment lost 3 bases, leaving 14 bases of the junction unmatched. The CDR3 sequence is CASSGNQHSGGAVDTQYF. The CDR3, as DNA: TGTGCCAGCAGCGGAAACCAACATAGCGGGGGGGCTGTAGATACGCAGTATTTT.

V is TRBV11-1 and J is TRBJ2-3; a weak D match, TRBD1 (7 bases). The CDR3 runs 16 residues. The V gene lost 5 bases and the J gene lost 7 bases, with 22 bases spanning the gap. CDR1 is SGHAT and CDR2 is FQDESV in the germline V gene (reference sequence). The CDR3 loop reads CASSNRGGGASNTQYF. CDR3 nucleotides: TGTGCCAGCAGCAACAGGGGCGGCGGGGCTTCGAATACGCAGTATTTT.

The chain couples TRBV11-3 to TRBJ2-2; no reliable D call. The CDR3 is made up of 13 amino acids. CDR1 SGHNT and CDR2 YENEEA come from the germline V gene. Between the trimmed V and J ends, which lost 5 bases and 4 bases, there was a span of 8 bases. The CDR3 loop reads CASSPAGTGELFF. The CDR3 region has the DNA TGTGCCAGCAGCCCAGCAGGCACCGGGGAGCTGTTTTTT. Complete variable domain (other parts from reference TRBV11-3 and TRBJ2-2): EAGVVQSPRYKIIEKKQPVAFWCNPISGHNTLYWYLQNLGQGPELLIRYENEEAVDDSQLPKDRFSAERLKGVDSTLKIQPAELGDSAVYLCASSPAGTGELFFGEGSRLTVL.

The chain uses TRBV11-2 and TRBJ1-1; no definite D call. CDR3 length: 13 residues. Germline V gene data show CDR1 as SGHAT and CDR2 as FQNNGV. The ends were cut back, 2 bases at V and 5 bases at J, with 9 bases in the middle. DNA of the CDR3: TGTGCCAGCAGCTTATCACGCGGTACTGAAGCTTTCTTT. Translation: CASSLSRGTEAFF.

This sequence joins TRBV4-2 and TRBJ2-3; TRBD2 is a possible D gene (6 bases). The ends were cut back, 1 base at V and 5 bases at J, with 10 bases in the middle. The CDR3 extends over 14 amino acids. Germline lookup yields CDR1 LGHNA and CDR2 YNFKEQ. CDR3 protein: CASSQGRGGDTQYF. The CDR3 bases are TGTGCCAGCAGCCAAGGGCGGGGAGGAGATACGCAGTATTTT.

This clone was picked up one time. The chain couples TRBV5-1 to TRBJ2-5; the D gene is possibly TRBD1 (5 bases). Germline-derived CDR1 and CDR2 are SGHRS and YFSETQ. The CDR3 runs 15 residues. Trimming left V 0 bases short and J 5 bases short, with 14 bases between. The CDR3 nucleotides read TGCGCCAGCAGCTTGGCGCCAGGGCGCGAGGAGACCCAGTACTTC. This encodes CASSLAPGREETQYF.

V usage is TRBV6-2 or TRBV6-3 and J usage is TRBJ1-1; TRBD1 is a possible D gene (6 bases). Looked up from germline, CDR1 is MNHEY and CDR2 is SVGEGT. The V and J ends lost 3 bases and 1 base respectively, with 21 bases between them. The CDR3 totals 18 residues. The CDR3 coding sequence is TGTGCCAGCAGTTATTTATCATGGGGGGGCCCGACGAACACTGAAGCTTTCTTT. Encoded protein: CASSYLSWGGPTNTEAFF.

This chain uses TRBV2 with TRBJ2-3; D gene unclear. Germline V gives CDR1 SNHLY, CDR2 FYNNEI. The CDR3 length is 16 residues. The V and J ends lost 5 bases and 0 bases respectively, with 15 bases between them. Here the CDR3 reads CASSPFSRPSTDTQYF. CDR3 nucleotide sequence: TGTGCCAGCAGTCCTTTTAGCCGACCTAGCACAGATACGCAGTATTTT.

The rearrangement links TRBV10-3 to TRBJ1-4; a weak D match, TRBD1 (6 bases). This CDR3 region has 13 residues. The germline V gene has CDR1 ENHRY and CDR2 SYGVKD. Deletions cut 10 bases from V and 7 bases from J, with 16 bases between. The CDR3 nucleotides are TGTGCCACCAGGACAGAGCGGGGTGAAAAACTGTTTTTT. This gives the protein CATRTERGEKLFF.

The rearrangement links TRBV28 to TRBJ1-4, with 9 bases matching TRBD1. In germline, CDR1 is MDHEN, CDR2 SYDVKM. V was clipped by 5 bases and J by 8 bases; unmatched bases: 6. This CDR3 region has 14 residues. The CDR3 nucleotides are TGTGCCAGCAGTGCCGGGACAGGGAAAGAAAAACTGTTTTTT. Residues: CASSAGTGKEKLFF.

The chain has TRBV27 and TRBJ1-2; D perhaps matches TRBD1 (6 bases). V was shortened by 2 bases and J by 8 bases, with 12 bases between the two germline ends. Germline V gives CDR1 MNHEY, CDR2 SMNVEV (reference sequence). The CDR3 is 13 amino acids. The chain's CDR3 is CASSLQGTKGYTF. DNA for the CDR3: TGTGCCAGCAGTTTACAGGGGACGAAAGGCTACACCTTC.

J is TRBJ1-1 and V is TRBV29-1; possible D gene TRBD1, 6 bases. The CDR3 has 12 residues. Trimming stripped 7 bases from V and 0 bases from J, with 9 bases between. Germline assignment: CDR1 SQVTM and CDR2 ANQGSEA. CDR3 DNA sequence: TGCAGCGAAGGGGGTATGAACACTGAAGCTTTCTTT. This gives the protein CSEGGMNTEAFF.

CDR3 sequence: CASSLDSANQPQHF. As DNA, the CDR3 is TGTGCCAGCAGCCTAGACAGCGCTAATCAGCCCCAGCATTTT. This chain links TRBV6-2 or TRBV6-3 with TRBJ1-5, with D possibly matching TRBD1 (5 bases). The CDR3 length is 14 residues. Germline CDR1 and CDR2: MNHEY and SVGEGT. With 6 bases removed from V and 4 bases from J, the gap between germline ends came to 13 bases.